This TCR beta chain was documented in a study of cytomegalovirus exposure and HLA in healthy donors (dated by TCRdb to 2017 to 2019). For the wider study: According to an earlier analysis of a few hundred of the donors, 150 million to 200 million T cells yielded roughly 110 million unique TCR beta sequences and about 300 Gb of sequence data. An early release that covered about 600 HLA-typed donors contained about 300 gigabases of sequencing data and around 85 million unique TCR sequences. Among the approximately 400 genotyped donors, about 83% belonged to the genetic ancestry cluster associated with self-reported Caucasian donors. The study aimed to test whether signatures of past pathogen exposure could be identified by cataloging public T cell receptors. The study profiled the T cell repertoires of 666 subjects by immunosequencing and related them to cytomegalovirus serostatus. Besides the first cohort of some 670 subjects, a separate validation cohort made up of 120 different subjects was used. To predict cytomegalovirus infection status, the study combined high-throughput TCR immunosequencing, statistical association of individual TCRs with disease status, and machine learning. A later analysis re-examined previously published TCR beta repertoires from 610 or so donors and added high-resolution HLA genotyping to investigate patterns of TCR occurrence. In the later analysis, no new phenotypic data were used to find candidate immune exposures; instead, reliance was placed on TCR beta sequences and their occurrence across donors. In an earlier analysis of several hundred of the donors, high-throughput TCR beta sequencing was used to judge whether each TCR beta V gene segment behaved as functional or pseudogenic. Alongside the repertoire data, information on donor age, sex, ethnicity and CMV serostatus was compiled. In a later genetic analysis, genome-wide SNP genotypes for about three fifths of the roughly 670 donors were used, and that subset was treated as a discovery cohort. Every discovery cohort repertoire had been produced on one sequencing platform. Class I and class II HLA loci were covered by the typing at four-digit resolution. The number of typed donors differed by locus: 629-630 for A, B, C, DRB1 and DQB1; 522 for DQA1; fewer than 610 for DPA1; and around 490 for DPB1. Because of strong linkage in the cohort, roughly 5 DR-DQ haplotypes were treated as single units for association and clustering. On average, 235,054 unique TCR beta nucleotide sequences were sequenced per donor among some 430 genotyped donors of the cohort, with approximately 18% of those sequences being non-productive. What the authors observed across the whole study: Several of the top co-occurrence clusters appeared to be linked to parvovirus B19, influenza, CMV and Epstein-Barr virus, according to a later analysis. HLA typing was unavailable for some donors at each locus, so association tests used only the typed subset. In a later analysis, HLA-associated TCR beta chains were found to be more clonally expanded and to have lower generation probabilities than equally common non-associated chains. The only immune exposure information available for the cohort was CMV serostatus. The classifier was reported to diagnose cytomegalovirus status with high specificity and sensitivity in both the original cohort and the validation cohort. A few of the identified cytomegalovirus-associated TCR beta chains were confirmed in vitro to be specific for cytomegalovirus antigens. A further reported finding was that TCR beta sequences accurately predicted the HLA-A and HLA-B alleles for most subjects in the first cohort. In a later analysis, more than 15,000 TCR beta sequences were associated with specific HLA alleles at a false discovery rate of 0.05. According to the authors, the approach could potentially be generalized to other disease states and immunological phenotypes. In a later analysis, TCR association rates were found to vary across HLA loci, with the most associated TCRs seen for DRB1 alleles and the fewest for HLA-C alleles. Correlated functional status among segregating V segments might be attributable to linkage disequilibrium, but an unknown experimental factor could not be ruled out. An earlier analysis of approximately 500 of the donors showed that most TCR beta V segments appeared in productive rearrangements either about 87% or about 30% of the time, which broadly matched IMGT annotations. Most CMV-associated TCR beta chains appeared to be HLA-restricted in a later analysis, and the HLA associations seemed to be driven largely by CMV exposure. A later genetic analysis reported fewer N-insertions in productive TCRs among donors in an Asian-associated ancestry cluster than the roughly 640-donor mean. Assigning TCR associations to individual alleles was difficult when HLA alleles, especially DR and DQ, strongly co-occurred. A cluster of highly shared sequence variants was judged likely to be a technical artifact of the sequencing pipeline. Because the 87-base-pair reads could not distinguish some IMGT-functional V segments, including TRBV6-2 and TRBV6-3, those segments were excluded. Because counts were too low, about 18 rarely observed V segments, including chromosome 9 orphons, were excluded from the earlier analysis of about 500 of the donors. A total of 150 to 200 TCR beta chains were listed by the study as associated with cytomegalovirus. V-gene and J-gene trimming of TCR beta chains was associated with a missense DCLRE1C variant in a later genetic analysis, and the association was replicated in an independent cohort. The cohort was sequenced for TCR beta chains only, and without alpha or paired-chain data the features that could be detected were limited. Presence/absence analyses assumed roughly uniform sequencing depth across donors, an assumption that may not hold. Across donors, most TCR sequences were observed very rarely, whereas some public TCRs were present in many individuals.

Library method: the immunoSEQ multiplex PCR assay. The multiplex PCR relied on a mix of 60 forward primers for TCR Vbeta segments and 13 reverse primers for TCR Jbeta segments. The CDR3 region of rearranged TCR beta genes was amplified from genomic DNA by a multiplex PCR assay. The Illumina HiSeq System was used to sequence the amplified TCR beta libraries as 87-base-pair reads. As for the original processing: In a later analysis, tens of millions of unique TCR beta chains were counted across the roughly 610 repertoires, and approximately 11 million of these chains were shared by at least two donors. A nearest-neighbor algorithm error-corrected the raw reads and collapsed the reads into unique sequences, merging closely related sequences to remove PCR and sequencing errors. CDR3 sequences were aligned to IMGT reference sequences to assign V, D and J gene segments. For a sequence to be retained, a match of at least six nucleotides was required to both a V gene segment and a J gene segment. A rearrangement counted as productive if the CDR3 had no stop codons and remained in frame with V and J, and every other rearrangement counted as non-productive. CDR3 was defined according to IMGT convention as the region running from the second conserved V-encoded cysteine to the conserved J-encoded phenylalanine. The earlier analysis of fewer than 700 of the donors excluded sequences that lacked an unambiguous match to a single V gene segment. In an earlier analysis of some 590 of the donors, a V segment was called functional when productive rearrangements were above 56.7%, and segregating when the standard deviation between donors exceeded 5%. A statistical classification framework was built for diagnosing cytomegalovirus status from the catalog of TCR beta chain sequences. In a later analysis, TCR nucleotide sequences were compared against IMGT/GENE-DB human TR gene sequences so that V and J genes could be assigned. Using the TCRdist pipeline, a later analysis assigned CDR3 sequences along with most-parsimonious VDJ recombination scenarios. In a later analysis, each TCR beta chain was defined by its CDR3 amino acid sequence together with its V-gene family, and reads without a unique V-gene family were excluded. To address suspected cross-contamination and a sequencing artifact, a later analysis removed 450 to 700 highly shared, low-generation-probability nucleotide sequences. For each public chain, a later analysis derived a clonal expansion index from normalized ranks of inferred template counts within each repertoire. A later analysis computed generation probabilities with a VDJ recombination model fitted to out-of-frame rearrangements, and checked the results against IGoR. In a later analysis, hypergeometric tests were used to score TCR-TCR, TCR-HLA and TCR-CMV co-occurrence, with a repertoire-size bias correction applied to TCR pairs. In a later analysis, false discovery rates were estimated by permuting HLA or CMV assignments 20 times. In a later analysis, co-occurring TCRs were grouped using DBSCAN, with TCRdist sequence similarity added in when clustering inside HLA-allele-positive subsets. For co-occurrence clustering, repertoires with fewer than 30,000 or more than 120,000 public chains were excluded, along with several repertoires with anomalous nucleotide sharing. The clones in this table, taken by TCRdb from immuneACCESS, are in-frame only. Not every clone is retained; where verified, under half of the shortfall comes from an unresolved V gene, and the cause of the rest is unknown. Clone size and the V and J calls come from that table; the DNA yielded D and trimming. The table for this sample records about 76,000 clones. The ten biggest clones cover about 4.5% of the sample.

In the case of this clone: What antigen it recognizes has not been identified.

The cohort comprised around 690 healthy bone marrow donors. Cohort members were all nominally healthy when sampled, although unrecorded immune exposures were likely present. The donor tested CMV seropositive and was one of the 289 seropositive cohort members. A peripheral blood sample was collected from each donor, and TCR beta sequencing was performed on peripheral blood mononuclear cells. The Qiagen DNeasy Blood Extraction Kit was used to extract genomic DNA from the blood cell samples. As encoded in the germline V gene, CDR1 is SQVTM while CDR2 is ANQGSEA. The CDR3 has 14 amino acids, counting the end cysteine and phenylalanine. CDR3 DNA is the only sequence kept; it has 42 bases, read in frame from the first base. V is clipped by 4 bases and J by 5 bases, and the sequence between their germline boundaries is 17 bases long.

The chain is assembled from TRBV29-1 and TRBJ1-2; the best D guess is TRBD1, with 5 bases matching. The sequence came from a woman between 35 and 50 years old in good health and CMV-seropositive. The sequenced material came from PBMCs. The CDR3 protein: CSVGAGYDLYGYTF. The DNA sequence is as follows: TGCAGCGTTGGGGCAGGGTACGACTTATATGGCTACACCTTC.